This section outlines one TCR beta chain sequence together with its context. Germline CDR1 SGHDT, CDR2 YYEEEE. CDR3 length equals 17 residues. Losses at the gene ends were 2 bases for V and 7 bases for J; bases not matched to a gene: 14. TCRdb keeps only in-frame clones here, not all; method: immunoSEQ multiplex PCR. There are 700,000 or so clones in the sample; around 85% occur only once, and around 0.0099% lies in the top ten. The data were taken from a study of shared T cell receptors in the human thymus. These data were also filed under a second study, of human thymus T cells. From that paper: Corrective heart surgery yielded resections, and these provided the thymus tissue. Thymic and blood repertoires appeared to carry a bias in their V and J gene usage. Related research examined unrelated individuals and reported that their thymic repertoires overlapped highly.

V gene TRBV5-6 combines with J gene TRBJ1-1; 10 nucleotides align to TRBD1. The sample consisted of thymocytes. The sequence was collected from a girl in the first two years of life with a congenital heart defect. The CDR3 DNA sequence: TGTGCCAGCAGCTTTACCCCCGACCCCGGGACAGGGGATGAAGCTTTCTTT. Residues: CASSFTPDPGTGDEAFF.